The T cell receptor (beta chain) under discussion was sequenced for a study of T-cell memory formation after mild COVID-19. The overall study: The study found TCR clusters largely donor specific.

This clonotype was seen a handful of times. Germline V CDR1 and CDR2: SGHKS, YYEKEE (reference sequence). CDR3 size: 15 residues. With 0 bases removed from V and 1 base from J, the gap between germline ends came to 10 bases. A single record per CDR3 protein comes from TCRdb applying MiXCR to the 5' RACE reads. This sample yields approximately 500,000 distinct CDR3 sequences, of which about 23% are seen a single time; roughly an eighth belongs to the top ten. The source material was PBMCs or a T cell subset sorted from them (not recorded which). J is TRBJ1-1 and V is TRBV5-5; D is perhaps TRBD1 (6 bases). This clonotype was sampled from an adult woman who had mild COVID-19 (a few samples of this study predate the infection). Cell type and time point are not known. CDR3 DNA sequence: TGTGCCAGCAGCTTGGTGGGACACCCGAACACTGAAGCTTTCTTT. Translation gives CASSLVGHPNTEAFF.